This TCR beta chain is from a study of beta chain features in type 1 diabetes (dated by TCRdb to the late 2010s). About the study as a whole: Mean age, gender distribution, total cell number and subset yield were not different between patients and healthy donors. Across all samples, some 110,000,000 sorted cells were examined, and cell number per subset correlated strongly with RNA yield. In the study, TCRB repertoires of sorted circulating CD4+ T cell subsets from recently diagnosed type 1 diabetes patients were compared with those of matched healthy donors. Naive and central memory subsets were obtained from all 30 or so donors, but regulatory and stem cell-like memory subsets were isolated from only 8 patients and roughly eight healthy donors.

Study-wide findings and limitations: PCR may preferentially amplify shorter templates, but because patient and control samples were amplified and corrected together, any resulting skew would affect both groups equally. Because cDNA was sequenced instead of genomic DNA, highly expressing activated cells could be over-represented, though the groups showed no difference in activation or CD3 levels. Only small numbers of individuals were included in the HLA sub-analyses, which left unresolved whether HLA type had any influence on TCRB rearrangement. At VDJ recombination sites, patients with type 1 diabetes made fewer insertions and deleted more nucleotides, a pattern implying thymic rearrangement abnormalities. In all four CD4+ subsets, TCRB CDR3 length was moderately but significantly shorter in type 1 diabetes patients. Naive, central memory and regulatory TCRB repertoires appeared to be more similar among patients than among healthy donors.

The entire amount of isolated RNA was reverse transcribed using the High Capacity cDNA Reverse Transcription Kit, so the sequenced TCRB transcripts were expressed ones. Deep immunoSEQ sequencing was performed on naive, central memory and regulatory T cell samples, with an average of around 3.5 million total reads per sample. Sorted cells were lysed in RLT buffer, and RNA was extracted using DNase-treated RNeasy Micro or Mini kits according to cell number. Each cell subset was processed separately to prevent cross-contamination, with patient and healthy donor samples processed together. The immunoSEQ multiplex PCR was used to amplify TCRB sequences from cDNA, generating 87-bp fragments that spanned the CDR3 region. Amplicons were sequenced on the Illumina HiSeq platform. In the source study's methods: PCR bias was corrected computationally using synthetic template baselines, and reads within Hamming distance 2 were collapsed, with unmergeable singletons discarded. Reads were aligned to IMGT to assign V, D and J genes, CDR3 length, and insertions or deletions at six rearrangement sites. Within each subset, clonotype counts were normalized to the number of sorted cells before true diversity and Gini coefficients were calculated with the tcR R package. The overlap coefficient, calculated on TCRB nucleotide sequences, was used to measure repertoire sharing. TCRdb provides this immuneACCESS table in a form limited to in-frame rearrangements. Some clones are lacking; in checked studies, under half of them reflect an unresolved V gene, and why the rest are absent is not known. For V, J and clone size, that table is used; D and trimming come from the DNA. In this sample the table shows approximately 150,000 clones, 7% to 10% of which occur a single time. The top ten constitute 2% to 3% of the sample.

About this clone itself: The target of this receptor is not known. No quality values exist for individual bases; no much larger clone is one base distant.

Trimming removed 0 bases from V and 5 bases from J, leaving 13 bases between the germline ends. Per the germline V gene, MNHEY is the CDR1 and SVGAGI is the CDR2. From its cysteine to its phenylalanine, the CDR3 spans 15 amino acids. The read is trimmed to its CDR3 DNA, 45 bases read in frame from base 1. Each donor gave one peripheral blood draw, roughly 120 mL on average, collected into heparinised tubes. Using a panel that included CD45RO, CCR7, CD25, CD127, CD95 and CD27, naive, central memory, regulatory and stem cell-like memory CD4+ T cells were sorted on a BD FACSAria II. A purity above 95% was achieved for all sorted populations. PBMCs were isolated immediately by Lymphoprep density gradient centrifugation and stained directly without culture. So that batch effects would be minimized, each experiment stained and sorted samples in pairs, pairing one healthy donor with one patient.

The rearranged chain carries TRBV6-5 and TRBJ2-5, and TRBD2 may be the D gene, going by 6 matching bases. The TCR comes from a woman between 18 and 30 years old in good health. Source material: central memory CD4+ T cells from blood. The DNA sequence is TGTGCCAGCAGTTACTCAAGGTCAGGGAGGGAGACCCAGTACTTC. It codes for CASSYSRSGRETQYF.